This T cell receptor beta chain is drawn from a study of glioma-infiltrating T cells. Per the germline V gene, CDR1 is SGHTA and CDR2 is FQGTGA. V gave up 2 bases and J gave up 4 bases; unmatched junction bases: 3. The CDR3 sequence is 14 residues long. Amplification of TCR alpha and beta CDR3 regions from RNA used iRepertoire nested multiplex PCR. For one-step reverse transcription and amplification, roughly 95-450 ng of tissue mRNA or PBMC total RNA was used. TCRdb analysed the multiplex PCR reads with MiXCR anew, one entry per CDR3 protein. In the table there are around 350,000 distinct CDR3 sequences, less than 50% of which are singletons. Overall study findings and caveats: A blood CDR3 motif signature was depleted in highly divergent patients. Only very few CDR3 sequences appeared in both tissue and blood. Tissue-blood divergence was below expectation in non-neoplastic patients, above in gliomas.

Concerning this clonotype itself: What it binds is unknown.

The sequence was obtained from a human donor with low-grade glioma or glioblastoma, undergoing nonglioma brain surgery, or in good health (not recorded which). Sequenced material: glioma tissue, nonneoplastic brain tissue, or PBMCs (not recorded which). V is TRBV7-3 and J is TRBJ1-1, with TRBD1 matching over 8 bases. This CDR3 is CASSLYTGGTEAFF. The CDR3 DNA is TGTGCCAGCAGCTTATATACAGGGGGCACTGAAGCTTTCTTT.